These 32 T cell receptor beta chains came from one sample sequenced in a study of beta chain features in type 1 diabetes. Reverse transcription of all isolated RNA meant that expressed TCRB transcripts were sequenced. Here immunoSEQ multiplex PCR was the method, and the copy in TCRdb shows in-frame clones only, minus some. This table holds around 140,000 clones, approximately 13% found once. General study results and limits: Among all four CD4+ subsets, Type 1 diabetes patients had TCRB CDR3s that were moderately but significantly shorter.

What these receptors recognize is not known. Input material: central memory CD4+ T cells from blood. The receptor source for this set is a man aged 18 to 29 with type 1 diabetes.

V is TRBV21-1 and J is TRBJ2-1; the listed D gene, TRBD2, was not tested against the DNA. TRBV21-1 constitutes a pseudogene. The CDR3 is made up of 14 amino acids. The CDR3 here is CASSRLAGGHEQFF. CDR3 DNA: TGTGCCAGCAGTCGACTAGCGGGGGGGCACGAGCAGTTCTTC.

The chain combines TRBV30 with TRBJ2-1; D possibly uses TRBD1 or TRBD2 (5 bases each). This CDR3 region has 13 residues. In germline, CDR1 is GTSNPN, CDR2 SVGIG (reference sequence). V dropped 2 bases and J dropped 6 bases, with 11 bases sitting between them. CDR3 nucleotide sequence: TGTGCCTGGAGTAAGAGGGGTGTCAATGAGCAGTTCTTC. The encoded protein is CAWSKRGVNEQFF.

The gene calls are TRBV9 and TRBJ2-1, with 8 nucleotides matching TRBD2. V gave up 0 bases and J gave up 9 bases; unmatched junction bases: 14. The CDR3 covers 17 residues. Germline-derived CDR1 and CDR2 are SGDLS and YYNGEE. CDR3 protein: CASSVEVTGTRVSEQFF. Here the CDR3 DNA reads TGTGCCAGCAGCGTAGAAGTGACCGGGACTAGAGTCAGTGAGCAGTTCTTC. The whole variable domain, filled in from reference TRBV9 and TRBJ2-1, reads DSGVTQTPKHLITATGQRVTLRCSPRSGDLSVYWYQQSLDQGLQFLIQYYNGEERAKGNILERFSAQQFPDLHSELNLSSLELGDSALYFCASSVEVTGTRVSEQFFGPGTRLTVL.

The CDR3, as DNA: TGCAGCGTGGGCAGGGGGCCACCCAGTTATGGCTACACCTTC. Residues: CSVGRGPPSYGYTF. V is TRBV29-1 and J is TRBJ1-2; 8 bases fit TRBD1. Germline V gene sequence: CDR1 SQVTM, CDR2 ANQGSEA. V was clipped by 6 bases and J by 5 bases; unmatched bases: 11. The CDR3 is 14 residues long.

This clone was detected many times. The same CDR3 can be traced to other DNA sequences in this sample. The V gene is TRBV14, the J gene TRBJ2-5; no firm D call. The CDR3 runs to 13 residues. The germline V gene encodes CDR1 SGHDN and CDR2 FVKESK. Deletions cut 1 base from V and 2 bases from J, with 5 bases between. CDR3 in amino acids: CASSQVGQETQYF. CDR3 nucleotide sequence: TGTGCCAGCAGCCAAGTGGGGCAAGAGACCCAGTACTTC.

Concerning this clone: Other DNA sequences from this sample encode an identical CDR3 as well. V is TRBV29-1 and J is TRBJ1-5; D might be TRBD1 (5 bases). V was pared by 7 bases and J by 1 base, with 8 bases between. CDR3 size: 12 residues. Looked up from germline, CDR1 is SQVTM and CDR2 is ANQGSEA. The CDR3, as DNA: TGCAGCGCCCGGGACAGCAATCAGCCCCAGCATTTT. Translation: CSARDSNQPQHF.

This clone was seen more than once but under ten times. CDR3: CASSAGQGPYNEQFF. CDR3 DNA: TGTGCCAGCAGCGCCGGACAGGGGCCCTACAATGAGCAGTTCTTC. The chain joins TRBV5-4 to TRBJ2-1; 9 bases are shared with TRBD1. J was trimmed by 2 bases and V by 4 bases; bases with no gene match: 4. This CDR3 is built from 15 residues. The V gene's germline CDR1 is SGHNT and CDR2 YYREEE (reference sequence). Full variable domain (rest looked up from reference TRBV5-4 and TRBJ2-1): ETGVTQSPTHLIKTRGQQVTLRCSSQSGHNTVSWYQQALGQGPQFIFQYYREEENGRGNFPPRFSGLQFPNYSSELNVNALELDDSALYLCASSAGQGPYNEQFFGPGTRLTVL.

The chain has TRBV30 and TRBJ1-6; D is unclear. V lost 1 base, J lost 4 bases, and 11 bases lay in between. Germline CDR1 reads GTSNPN; CDR2 reads SVGIG (reference sequence). The CDR3 has 15 residues. CDR3 DNA: TGTGCCTGGAGTGAAGGAGGGTGGTATAATTCACCCCTCCACTTT. Translating gives CAWSEGGWYNSPLHF. The variable domain in full, completed from reference TRBV30 and TRBJ1-6, reads SQTIHQWPATLVQPVGSPLSLECTVEGTSNPNLYWYRQAAGRGLQLLFYSVGIGQISSEVPQNLSASRPQDRQFILSSKKLLLSDSGFYLCAWSEGGWYNSPLHFGNGTRLTVT.

This clone came up a few times. V gene TRBV19 combines with J gene TRBJ2-2; TRBD2 is a possible D gene (6 bases). This CDR3 region has 15 residues. V lost 2 bases to trimming and J lost 0 bases, with 7 bases between them. CDR1 is LNHDA, CDR2 SQIVND, per germline (reference sequence). CDR3 nucleotide sequence: TGTGCCAGTAGTATACCGGGGGCGAACACCGGGGAGCTGTTTTTT. Its protein product is CASSIPGANTGELFF. The whole variable domain, filled in from reference TRBV19 and TRBJ2-2, reads DGGITQSPKYLFRKEGQNVTLSCEQNLNHDAMYWYRQDPGQGLRLIYYSQIVNDFQKGDIAEGYSVSREKKESFPLTVTSAQKNPTAFYLCASSIPGANTGELFFGEGSRLTVL.

DNA of the CDR3: TGCAGCGTTGCAGGGGGCTGGAACACTGAAGCTTTCTTT. Its translation is CSVAGGWNTEAFF. This chain connects TRBV29-1 to TRBJ1-1, with 8 bases fitting TRBD1. Germline V CDR1 and CDR2: SQVTM, ANQGSEA. This CDR3 is built from 13 residues. The ends lost 4 bases at V and 1 base at J; junction bases unmatched: 2.

This clone was observed a handful of times. The rearrangement joins TRBV6-5 to TRBJ2-1, with TRBD2 matching over 13 bases. CDR3 size: 15 residues. The V gene end was trimmed by 8 bases and the J gene end by 8 bases; junction bases not matched to a gene: 9. Germline CDR1 reads MNHEY; CDR2 reads SVGAGI. Written as DNA, the CDR3 is TGTGCCAGCTCTCCCGGGACTAGCGGGGTTGATGAGCAGTTCTTC. As protein: CASSPGTSGVDEQFF.

This clone was detected a few times. V and J are TRBV10-1 and TRBJ2-7; D might be TRBD2 (5 bases). The CDR3 extends over 16 amino acids. Germline V gene sequence: CDR1 WNHNN, CDR2 SYGVQD (reference sequence). Trimming shortened V by 4 bases and J by 5 bases, and 21 bases separated the two germline ends. CDR3 sequence: CASSGFLLGRSNEQYF. CDR3 DNA: TGCGCCAGCAGTGGGTTCTTACTAGGACGCAGCAACGAGCAGTACTTC.

V and J are TRBV6-5 and TRBJ1-1; D ambiguous. Deletions cut 2 bases from V and 1 base from J, with 8 bases between. Germline CDR1 MNHEY, CDR2 SVGAGI. This CDR3 has 14 amino acids. Here the CDR3 reads CASSYMGENTEAFF. As DNA, the CDR3 is TGTGCCAGCAGTTACATGGGAGAGAACACTGAAGCTTTCTTT.

This clone was recorded only once. This chain uses TRBV10-2 with TRBJ1-2; D may be TRBD1 (5 bases). This CDR3 has 14 residues. V shed 7 bases and J shed 2 bases, with 14 bases lying between them. Germline assignment: CDR1 WSHSY and CDR2 SAAADI. In DNA, the CDR3 is TGCGCCAGCAACGAAGGGAGACAGAACTATGGCTACACCTTC. Translating gives CASNEGRQNYGYTF.

The gene calls are TRBV29-1 and TRBJ1-2; D is ambiguous. The V gene lost 3 bases and the J gene lost 7 bases, with 12 bases spanning the gap. The CDR3 has 12 amino acids. Germline CDR1 reads SQVTM; CDR2 reads ANQGSEA. The CDR3 bases are TGCAGCGTTGATAAAGCGAGGGCTGGCTACACCTTC. This gives the protein CSVDKARAGYTF. Filled out from reference TRBV29-1 and TRBJ1-2, the complete variable domain reads SAVISQKPSRDICQRGTSLTIQCQVDSQVTMMFWYRQQPGQSLTLIATANQGSEATYESGFVIDKFPISRPNLTFSTLTVSNMSPEDSSIYLCSVDKARAGYTFGSGTRLTVV.

This clone was seen a few times. The V call is TRBV27, the J call TRBJ1-6; no reliable D call. From germline, CDR1 is MNHEY and CDR2 SMNVEV (reference sequence). This CDR3 is 12 amino acids long. Trimming took off 5 bases at V and 10 bases at J, with 9 bases between the two ends. The CDR3 is CASSGVSSPLHF. CDR3 in DNA: TGTGCCAGCAGTGGGGTCAGCTCACCCCTCCACTTT.

This clone was seen at least ten times. The chain is built from TRBV7-9 and TRBJ2-7; no reliable D call. In germline, CDR1 is SEHNR, CDR2 FQNEAQ (reference sequence). The V gene lost 3 bases and the J gene lost 3 bases, with 12 bases spanning the gap. The CDR3 runs 14 residues. For the CDR3, the DNA is TGTGCCAGCAGCTTTGGCACTACAGACTACGAGCAGTACTTC. It yields the protein CASSFGTTDYEQYF.

In this sample, this clone turned up a few times. The chain joins TRBV7-9 to TRBJ2-5, with no clear D. The CDR3 has 12 residues. V lost 1 base and J lost 5, with 5 bases in between. The V gene's germline CDR1 is SEHNR and CDR2 FQNEAQ (reference sequence). CDR3 in amino acids: CASSLETETQYF. DNA of the CDR3: TGTGCCAGCAGCTTAGAGACGGAGACCCAGTACTTC.

V is TRBV14 and J is TRBJ2-7, with D possibly being TRBD2 (6 bases). The V and J ends lost 3 bases and 9 bases respectively, with 12 bases between them. The CDR3 covers 12 residues. Germline values: CDR1 SGHDN, CDR2 FVKESK. The CDR3 region has the DNA TGTGCCAGCAGCCATGCCGGGGGTTGGCAGTACTTC. Amino acids: CASSHAGGWQYF.

The rearrangement links TRBV7-9 to TRBJ1-5; possibly TRBD1 for D (6 bases). CDR3 length: 13 amino acids. CDR1 and CDR2 from the germline V gene are SEHNR and FQNEAQ (reference sequence). V lost 2 bases and J 6 bases, leaving 8 bases between the germline ends. The CDR3 coding sequence is TGTGCCAGCAGCTTAAAACAGGGTCAGCCCCAGCATTTT. Its translation is CASSLKQGQPQHF. Complete variable domain (other parts from reference TRBV7-9 and TRBJ1-5): DTGVSQNPRHKITKRGQNVTFRCDPISEHNRLYWYRQTLGQGPEFLTYFQNEAQLEKSRLLSDRFSAERPKGSFSTLEIQRTEQGDSAMYLCASSLKQGQPQHFGDGTRLSIL.

This clone was picked up a small number of times. The gene calls are TRBV18 and TRBJ2-7; 8 bases align to TRBD1. Unmatched junction bases numbered 4, after V lost 3 bases and J lost 3 bases. CDR1 and CDR2 from the germline V gene are KGHSH and LQKENI. The CDR3 runs 14 residues. CDR3 nucleotides: TGTGCCAGCTCACCGACAGGGGCTGGCTACGAGCAGTACTTC. This translates into CASSPTGAGYEQYF. Supplemented by reference TRBV18 and TRBJ2-7, the full variable domain reads NAGVMQNPRHLVRRRGQEARLRCSPMKGHSHVYWYRQLPEEGLKFMVYLQKENIIDESGMPKERFSAEFPKEGPSILRIQQVVRGDSAAYFCASSPTGAGYEQYFGPGTRLTVT.

This clone was counted between two and nine times. The rearrangement joins TRBV29-1 to TRBJ1-4, with D possibly TRBD1 on 6 matching bases. Trimming removed 4 bases from V and 8 bases from J, with 11 bases in between. The CDR3 sequence is 12 residues long. From germline, CDR1 is SQVTM and CDR2 ANQGSEA. The CDR3 DNA follows: TGCAGCGTTGGGGGTAGGGGGGAAAAACTGTTTTTT. Its translation is CSVGGRGEKLFF.

This clone was observed at least ten times. The rearrangement uses TRBV30 and TRBJ2-5, with D uncertain. V was trimmed by 0 bases and J by 5 bases, leaving 7 bases between them. This CDR3 region has 12 residues. Germline lookup yields CDR1 GTSNPN and CDR2 SVGIG (reference sequence). The CDR3 nucleotides read TGTGCCTGGAGTGTAGGCCTGGAGACCCAGTACTTC. The encoded protein is CAWSVGLETQYF. The whole variable domain, remainder taken from reference TRBV30 and TRBJ2-5, is SQTIHQWPATLVQPVGSPLSLECTVEGTSNPNLYWYRQAAGRGLQLLFYSVGIGQISSEVPQNLSASRPQDRQFILSSKKLLLSDSGFYLCAWSVGLETQYFGPGTRLLVL.

The J gene is TRBJ2-3, the V gene TRBV9, with TRBD2 matching over 14 bases. This CDR3 is built from 17 residues. Germline CDR1 reads SGDLS; CDR2 reads YYNGEE. V lost 3 bases and J lost 5; bases outside the gene matches: 8. The CDR3 reads CASSDGLAGGTLDTQYF. As DNA, the CDR3 is TGTGCCAGCAGCGACGGACTAGCGGGGGGCACACTAGATACGCAGTATTTT.

A few counts support this clone. Here the CDR3 DNA reads TGTGCCAGCAGTTCAGGGGATTCACCCCTCCACTTT. Translating it yields CASSSGDSPLHF. The chain couples TRBV2 to TRBJ1-6; D is possibly TRBD1 (6 bases). The germline CDR1 and CDR2 sequences are SNHLY and FYNNEI. The CDR3 length is 12 residues. The germline V and J ends were trimmed by 5 bases and 8 bases, with 7 bases remaining between them.

This chain joins TRBV30 and TRBJ1-5; no clear D. Germline assignment: CDR1 GTSNPN and CDR2 SVGIG (reference sequence). Trimming removed 1 base at V and 4 bases at J, with 8 bases between. The CDR3 runs to 13 residues. The CDR3 reads CAWSDQRNQPQHF. CDR3 DNA: TGTGCCTGGAGTGACCAGAGGAATCAGCCCCAGCATTTT.

There are a few counts of this clone. V and J are TRBV6-1 and TRBJ1-1; no clear D. CDR1 and CDR2 from the germline V gene are MNHNS and SASEGT. V lost 7 bases to trimming and J lost 0 bases, with 9 bases between them. The CDR3 has 13 residues. DNA for the CDR3: TGTGCCAGCAAGGCAGCGATGAACACTGAAGCTTTCTTT. Translating gives CASKAAMNTEAFF.

This chain connects TRBV28 to TRBJ1-2, with 11 positions matching TRBD1. V was pared by 6 bases and J by 4 bases, with 4 bases of the junction left unmatched. CDR1 MDHEN and CDR2 SYDVKM come from the germline V gene. This CDR3 region has 14 residues. The CDR3 coding sequence is TGTGCCAGCAGGGGGACAGGGGGGTTCTATGGCTACACCTTC. Translated: CASRGTGGFYGYTF.

This rearrangement joins TRBV14 to TRBJ2-2; D remains unclear. This CDR3 comprises 11 residues. Looked up from germline, CDR1 is SGHDN and CDR2 is FVKESK. V was shortened by 3 bases and J by 4 bases, with 0 bases between the two germline ends. The CDR3 protein is CASSHTGELFF. DNA for the CDR3: TGTGCCAGCAGCCACACCGGGGAGCTGTTTTTT.

This clone appeared many times. The chain joins TRBV7-7 to TRBJ2-1; possible D gene TRBD2, 5 bases. The CDR3 runs to 13 residues. Trimming took off 5 bases at V and 8 bases at J, with 13 bases between the two ends. Germline loops: CDR1 SSHAT, CDR2 FNYEAQ (reference sequence). CDR3 protein: CASSPNPGDEQFF. The CDR3 coding sequence is TGTGCCAGCAGCCCCAACCCCGGGGATGAGCAGTTCTTC.

This chain joins TRBV6-5 and TRBJ1-6; unclear D gene. V was cut by 6 bases and J by 10 bases, with 10 bases left in between. The CDR3 consists of 12 residues. The germline V gene encodes CDR1 MNHEY and CDR2 SVGAGI. This CDR3 is CASRAFRSPLHF. As DNA, the CDR3 is TGTGCCAGCAGGGCGTTTCGGTCACCCCTCCACTTT.

The V gene is TRBV6-1, the J gene TRBJ2-1; D unresolved. Germline V CDR1 and CDR2: MNHNS, SASEGT. The CDR3 loop spans 15 amino acids. V dropped 1 base and J dropped 9 bases, with 16 bases sitting between them. CDR3 sequence reads: CASSEGALTPGEQFF. CDR3 sequence (DNA): TGTGCCAGCAGTGAAGGGGCCCTCACACCCGGTGAGCAGTTCTTC.